The following is a T cell receptor (beta chain) sequence with its context. The data derive from a study of cytomegalovirus exposure and HLA in healthy donors. The PCR used 60 Vbeta and 13 Jbeta primers. Sequenced by immunoSEQ multiplex PCR; TCRdb stores in-frame clones only, minus some. The sample has some 140,000 clones, 60% to 80% seen once. Germline CDR1 MGHRA, CDR2 YSYEKL. The CDR3 loop spans 19 amino acids. V was pared by 0 bases and J by 8 bases, with 26 bases between. The receptor's source is a man between 25 and 39 years old in good health and CMV-seronegative. Sequenced: PBMCs. This chain joins TRBV4-1 and TRBJ2-1; possible D gene TRBD2, 6 bases. CDR3 in DNA: TGCGCCAGCAGCCAAGATCGAGGGTATCGGACTAACCGGGGCTATGAGCAGTTCTTC. This translates into CASSQDRGYRTNRGYEQFF.